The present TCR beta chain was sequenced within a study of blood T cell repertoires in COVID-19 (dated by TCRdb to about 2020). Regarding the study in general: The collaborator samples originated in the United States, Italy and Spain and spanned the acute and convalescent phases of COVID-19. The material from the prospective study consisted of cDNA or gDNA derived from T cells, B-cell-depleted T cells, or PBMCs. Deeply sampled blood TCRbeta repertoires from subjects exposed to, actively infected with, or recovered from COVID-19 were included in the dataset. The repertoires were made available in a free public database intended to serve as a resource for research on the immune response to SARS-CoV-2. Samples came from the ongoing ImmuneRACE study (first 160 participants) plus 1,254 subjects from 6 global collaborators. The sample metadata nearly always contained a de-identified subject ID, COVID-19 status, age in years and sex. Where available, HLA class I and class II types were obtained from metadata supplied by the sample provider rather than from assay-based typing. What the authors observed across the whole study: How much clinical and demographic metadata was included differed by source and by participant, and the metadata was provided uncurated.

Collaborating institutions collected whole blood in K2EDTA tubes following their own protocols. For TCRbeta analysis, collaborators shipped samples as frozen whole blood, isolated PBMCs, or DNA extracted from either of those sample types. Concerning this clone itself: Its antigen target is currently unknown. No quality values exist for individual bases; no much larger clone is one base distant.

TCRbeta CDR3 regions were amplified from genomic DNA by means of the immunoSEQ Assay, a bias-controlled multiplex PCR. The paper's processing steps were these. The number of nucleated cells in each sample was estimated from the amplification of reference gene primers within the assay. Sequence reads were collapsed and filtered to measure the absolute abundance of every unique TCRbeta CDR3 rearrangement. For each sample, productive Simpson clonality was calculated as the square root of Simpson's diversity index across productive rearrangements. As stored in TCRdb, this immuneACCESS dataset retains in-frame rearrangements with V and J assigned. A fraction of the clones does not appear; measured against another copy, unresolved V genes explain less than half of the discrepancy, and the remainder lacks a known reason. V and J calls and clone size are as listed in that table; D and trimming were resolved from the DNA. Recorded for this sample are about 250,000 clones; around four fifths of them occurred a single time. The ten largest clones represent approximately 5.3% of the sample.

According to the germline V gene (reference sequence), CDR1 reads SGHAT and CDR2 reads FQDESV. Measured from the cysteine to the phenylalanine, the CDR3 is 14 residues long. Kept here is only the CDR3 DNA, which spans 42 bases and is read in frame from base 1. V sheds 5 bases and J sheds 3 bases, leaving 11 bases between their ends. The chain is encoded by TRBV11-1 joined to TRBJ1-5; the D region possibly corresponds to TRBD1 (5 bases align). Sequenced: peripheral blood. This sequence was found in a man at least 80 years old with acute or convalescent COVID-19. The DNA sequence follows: TGTGCCAGCAGCATTGACAGCTCCAATCAGCCCCAGCATTTT. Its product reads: CASSIDSSNQPQHF. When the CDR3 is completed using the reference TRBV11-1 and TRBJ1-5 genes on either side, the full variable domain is EAEVAQSPRYKITEKSQAVAFWCDPISGHATLYWYRQILGQGPELLVQFQDESVVDDSQLPKDRFSAERLKGVDSTLKIQPAELGDSAMYLCASSIDSSNQPQHFGDGTRLSIL.